The T cell receptor (beta chain) described here comes from a study of Graves' ophthalmopathy and Graves' hyperthyroidism. Study-wide context: Peripheral blood samples were taken at initial diagnosis, before any treatment.

A single count supports this clonotype. One end of the junction varies from germline; a read error may be responsible. Scientists amplified the TCR beta CDR3 regions from RNA transcripts. Amplification began with first-round RT-PCR using HTBI primers, then second-round multiplex PCR was performed. TCRdb redid the calling of the multiplex PCR reads with MiXCR, one entry per CDR3 protein. This table holds around 50,000 distinct CDR3 sequences, roughly 52% found once. CDR3 length equals 16 residues. Donors with ophthalmopathy: moderate-to-severe activity, CAS ≥3, NOSPECS ≥4, duration under 3 months. The authors isolated PBMCs from 8 to 10 ml of fresh peripheral blood.

The chain uses TRBV12-3 or TRBV12-4 and TRBJ2-2, with unresolved D. This receptor was obtained from an adult man with Graves' ophthalmopathy. The sample comprised peripheral blood. The CDR3 reads CASSPLLARGGHEQFF. In nucleotides, the CDR3 is TGTGCCAGCAGTCCCCTTTTGGCCAGAGGCGGCCATGAGCAGTTTTTT.